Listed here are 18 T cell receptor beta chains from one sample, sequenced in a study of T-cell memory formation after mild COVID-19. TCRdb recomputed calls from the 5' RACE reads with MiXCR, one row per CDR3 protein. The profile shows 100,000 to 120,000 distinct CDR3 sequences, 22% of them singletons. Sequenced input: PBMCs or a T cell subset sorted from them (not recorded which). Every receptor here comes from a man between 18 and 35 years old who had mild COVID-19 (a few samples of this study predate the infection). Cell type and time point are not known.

CDR3 DNA sequence: TGTGCCAGCAGCGTAGGGGTGGCTAGCGGGGACCAAGAGACCCAGTACTTC. Its translation is CASSVGVASGDQETQYF. This rearrangement joins TRBV9 to TRBJ2-5; 9 bases align to TRBD2. Trimming at V came to 0 bases and at J to 0 bases, leaving 6 bases not matched to a gene. Germline CDR1 SGDLS, CDR2 YYNGEE. The CDR3 is 17 amino acids.

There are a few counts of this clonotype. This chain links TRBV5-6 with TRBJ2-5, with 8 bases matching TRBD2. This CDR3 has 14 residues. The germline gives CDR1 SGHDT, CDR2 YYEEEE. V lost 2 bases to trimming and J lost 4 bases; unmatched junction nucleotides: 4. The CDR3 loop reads CASSFLTSGETQYF. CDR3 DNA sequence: TGTGCCAGCAGCTTCCTAACTAGCGGAGAGACCCAGTACTTC.

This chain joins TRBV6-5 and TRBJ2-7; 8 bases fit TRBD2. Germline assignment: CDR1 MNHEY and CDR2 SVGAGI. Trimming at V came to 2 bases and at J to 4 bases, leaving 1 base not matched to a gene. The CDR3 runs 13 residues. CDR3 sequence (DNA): TGTGCCAGCAGTTACGAGCGGGGGTACGAGCAGTACGTC. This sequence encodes CASSYERGYEQYV.

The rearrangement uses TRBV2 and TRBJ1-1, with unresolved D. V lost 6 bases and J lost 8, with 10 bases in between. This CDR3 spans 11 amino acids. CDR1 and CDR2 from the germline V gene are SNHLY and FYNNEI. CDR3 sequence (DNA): TGTGCCAGCAGGGGGAGACCCGAAGCTTTCTTT. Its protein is CASRGRPEAFF.

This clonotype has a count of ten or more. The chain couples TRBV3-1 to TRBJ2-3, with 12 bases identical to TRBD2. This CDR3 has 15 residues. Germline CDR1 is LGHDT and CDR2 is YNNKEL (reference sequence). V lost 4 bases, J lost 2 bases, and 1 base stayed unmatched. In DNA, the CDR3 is TGTGCCAGCAGCCCTAGCGGGGGGGCCACAGATACGCAGTATTTT. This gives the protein CASSPSGGATDTQYF.

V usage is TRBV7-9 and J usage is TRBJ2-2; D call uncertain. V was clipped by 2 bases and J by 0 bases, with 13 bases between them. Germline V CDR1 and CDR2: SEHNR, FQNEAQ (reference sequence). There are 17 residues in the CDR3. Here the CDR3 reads CASSLRRAGANTGELFF. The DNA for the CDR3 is TGTGCCAGCAGCTTAAGGAGAGCAGGCGCGAACACCGGGGAGCTGTTTTTT.

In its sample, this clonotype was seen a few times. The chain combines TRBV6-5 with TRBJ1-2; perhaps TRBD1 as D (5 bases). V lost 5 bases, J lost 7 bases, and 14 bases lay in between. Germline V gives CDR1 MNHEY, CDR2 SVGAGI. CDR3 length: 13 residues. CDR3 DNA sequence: TGTGCCAGCAGTGTACCGGGGGTTCGTGGCTACACCTTC. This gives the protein CASSVPGVRGYTF.

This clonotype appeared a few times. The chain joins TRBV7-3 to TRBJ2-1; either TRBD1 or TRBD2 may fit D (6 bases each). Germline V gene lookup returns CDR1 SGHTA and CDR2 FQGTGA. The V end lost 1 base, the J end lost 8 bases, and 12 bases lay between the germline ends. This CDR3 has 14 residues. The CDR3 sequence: CASSLIGGHDEQFF. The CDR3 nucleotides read TGTGCCAGCAGCTTAATTGGGGGGCACGATGAGCAGTTCTTC.

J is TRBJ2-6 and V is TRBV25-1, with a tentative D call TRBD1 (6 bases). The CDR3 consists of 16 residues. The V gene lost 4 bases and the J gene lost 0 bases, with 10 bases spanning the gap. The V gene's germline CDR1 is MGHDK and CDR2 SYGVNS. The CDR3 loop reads CASSAWTDSGANVLTF. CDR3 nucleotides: TGTGCCAGCAGTGCCTGGACAGACTCTGGGGCCAACGTCCTGACTTTC.

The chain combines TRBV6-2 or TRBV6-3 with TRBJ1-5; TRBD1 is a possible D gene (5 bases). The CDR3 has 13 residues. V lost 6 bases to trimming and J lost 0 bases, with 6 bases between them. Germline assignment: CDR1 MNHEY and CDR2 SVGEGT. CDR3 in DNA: TGTGCCAGCAGACAGGATAGCAATCAGCCCCAGCATTTT. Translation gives CASRQDSNQPQHF.

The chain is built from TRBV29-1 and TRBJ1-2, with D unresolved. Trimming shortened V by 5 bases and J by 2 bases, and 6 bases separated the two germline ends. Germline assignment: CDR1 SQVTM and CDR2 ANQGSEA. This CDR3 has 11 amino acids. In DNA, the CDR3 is TGCAGCGTTCAGGACAACTATGGCTACACCTTC. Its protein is CSVQDNYGYTF.

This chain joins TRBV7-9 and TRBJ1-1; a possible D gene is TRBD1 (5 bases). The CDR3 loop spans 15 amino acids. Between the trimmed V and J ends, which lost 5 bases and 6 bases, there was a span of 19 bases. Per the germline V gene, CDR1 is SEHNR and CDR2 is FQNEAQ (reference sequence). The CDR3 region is CASSENWGGRAEAFF. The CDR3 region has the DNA TGTGCCAGCAGCGAAAATTGGGGGGGTCGCGCTGAAGCTTTCTTT.

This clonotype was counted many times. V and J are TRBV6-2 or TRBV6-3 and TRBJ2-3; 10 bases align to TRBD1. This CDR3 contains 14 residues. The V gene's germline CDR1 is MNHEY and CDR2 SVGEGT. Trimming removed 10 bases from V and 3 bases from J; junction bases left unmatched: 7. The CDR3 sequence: CATTTGGMTDTQYF. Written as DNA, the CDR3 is TGTGCCACCACGACAGGGGGCATGACAGATACGCAGTATTTT.

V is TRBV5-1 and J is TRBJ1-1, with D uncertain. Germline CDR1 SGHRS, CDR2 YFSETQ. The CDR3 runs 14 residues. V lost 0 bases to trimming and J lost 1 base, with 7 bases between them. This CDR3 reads CASSLAGENTEAFF. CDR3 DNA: TGCGCCAGCAGCTTGGCTGGGGAGAACACTGAAGCTTTCTTT.

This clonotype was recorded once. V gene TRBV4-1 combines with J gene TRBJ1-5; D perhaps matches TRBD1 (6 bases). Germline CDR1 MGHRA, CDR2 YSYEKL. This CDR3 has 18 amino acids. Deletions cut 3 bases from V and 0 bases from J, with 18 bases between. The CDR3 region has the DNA TGCGCCAGCAGCCATGGGCGGGGGGCACTTTATAGCAATCAGCCCCAGCATTTT. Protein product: CASSHGRGALYSNQPQHF.

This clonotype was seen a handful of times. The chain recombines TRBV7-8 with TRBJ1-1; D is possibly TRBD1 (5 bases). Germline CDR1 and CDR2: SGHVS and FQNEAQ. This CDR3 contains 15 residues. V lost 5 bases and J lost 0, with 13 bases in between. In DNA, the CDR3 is TGTGCCAGCAGCCCAGGGAAGGGAGTGAACACTGAAGCTTTCTTT. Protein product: CASSPGKGVNTEAFF.

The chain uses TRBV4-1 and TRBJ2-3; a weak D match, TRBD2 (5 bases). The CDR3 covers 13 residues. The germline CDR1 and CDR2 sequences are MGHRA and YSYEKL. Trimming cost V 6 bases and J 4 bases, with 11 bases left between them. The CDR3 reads CASSHRGADTQYF. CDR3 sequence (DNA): TGCGCCAGCAGTCACCGGGGAGCAGATACGCAGTATTTT.

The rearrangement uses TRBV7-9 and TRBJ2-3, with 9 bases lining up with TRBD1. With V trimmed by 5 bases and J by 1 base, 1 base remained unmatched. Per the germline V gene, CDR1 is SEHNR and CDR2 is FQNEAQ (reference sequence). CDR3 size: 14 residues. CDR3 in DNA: TGTGCCAGCAGCCGGGACAGGGGCACAGATACGCAGTATTTT. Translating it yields CASSRDRGTDTQYF.